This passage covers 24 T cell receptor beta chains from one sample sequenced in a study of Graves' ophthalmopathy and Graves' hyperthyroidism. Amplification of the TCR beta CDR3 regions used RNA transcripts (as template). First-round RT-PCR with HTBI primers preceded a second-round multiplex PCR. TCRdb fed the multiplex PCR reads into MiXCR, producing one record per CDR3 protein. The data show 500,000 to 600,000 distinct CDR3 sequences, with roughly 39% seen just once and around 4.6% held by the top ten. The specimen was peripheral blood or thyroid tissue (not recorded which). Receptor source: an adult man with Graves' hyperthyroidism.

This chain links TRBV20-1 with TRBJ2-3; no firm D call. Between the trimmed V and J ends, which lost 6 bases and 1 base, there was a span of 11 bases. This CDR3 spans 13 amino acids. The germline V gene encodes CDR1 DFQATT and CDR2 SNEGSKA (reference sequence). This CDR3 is CSATASRTDTQYF. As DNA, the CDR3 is TGCAGTGCCACGGCAAGCCGCACAGATACGCAGTATTTT.

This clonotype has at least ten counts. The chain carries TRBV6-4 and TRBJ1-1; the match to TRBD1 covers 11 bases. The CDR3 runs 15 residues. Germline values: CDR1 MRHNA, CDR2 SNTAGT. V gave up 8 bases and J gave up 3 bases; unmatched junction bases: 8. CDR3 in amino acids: CASRQDRGRDTEAFF. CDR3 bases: TGTGCCAGCCGGCAGGACAGGGGGCGGGACACTGAAGCTTTCTTT.

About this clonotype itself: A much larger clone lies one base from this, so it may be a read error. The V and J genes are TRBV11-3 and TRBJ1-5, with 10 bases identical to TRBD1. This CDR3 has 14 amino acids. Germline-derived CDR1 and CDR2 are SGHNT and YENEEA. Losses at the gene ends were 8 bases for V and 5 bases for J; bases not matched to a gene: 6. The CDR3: CASGKGTGDQPQHF. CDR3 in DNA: TGTGCCAGCGGCAAAGGGACAGGGGATCAGCCCCAGCATTTT. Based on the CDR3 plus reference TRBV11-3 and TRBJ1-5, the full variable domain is EAGVVQSPRYKIIEKKQPVAFWCNPISGHNTLYWYLQNLGQGPELLIRYENEEAVDDSQLPKDRFSAERLKGVDSTLKIQPAELGDSAVYLCASGKGTGDQPQHFGDGTRLSIL.

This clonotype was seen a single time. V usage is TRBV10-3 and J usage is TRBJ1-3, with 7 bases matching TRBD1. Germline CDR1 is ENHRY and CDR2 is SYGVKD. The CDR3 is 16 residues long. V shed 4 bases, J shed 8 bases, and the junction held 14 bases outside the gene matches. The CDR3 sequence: CAISGQGSGYGYTIYF. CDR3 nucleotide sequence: TGTGCCATCAGTGGACAGGGTTCCGGCTATGGCTACACCATATATTTT.

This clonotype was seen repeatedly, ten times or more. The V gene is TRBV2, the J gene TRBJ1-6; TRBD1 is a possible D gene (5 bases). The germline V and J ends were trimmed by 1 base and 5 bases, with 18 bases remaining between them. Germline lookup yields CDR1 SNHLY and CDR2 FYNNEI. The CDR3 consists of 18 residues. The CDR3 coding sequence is TGTGCCAGCAGTGAAGAAGGAGGGACCTGGCTAGATAATTCACCCCTCCACTTT. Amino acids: CASSEEGGTWLDNSPLHF.

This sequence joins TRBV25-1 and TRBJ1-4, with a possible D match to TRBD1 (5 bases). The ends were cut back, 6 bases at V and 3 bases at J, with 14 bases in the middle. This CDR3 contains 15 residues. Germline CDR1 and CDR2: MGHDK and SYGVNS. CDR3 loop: CASRPRGTANEKLFF. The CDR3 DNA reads TGTGCCAGCAGGCCTCGAGGGACGGCTAATGAAAAACTGTTTTTT.

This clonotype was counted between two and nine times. CDR3 coding DNA: TGTGCCAGCAGCCCTGCGGCAGATACGCAGTACTTC. Amino acids: CASSPAADTQYF. This chain links TRBV2 with TRBJ2-5; unclear D gene. Germline CDR1 reads SNHLY; CDR2 reads FYNNEI. The CDR3 is 12 amino acids. The V end was cut by 6 bases, the J end by 11 bases, with 16 bases between.

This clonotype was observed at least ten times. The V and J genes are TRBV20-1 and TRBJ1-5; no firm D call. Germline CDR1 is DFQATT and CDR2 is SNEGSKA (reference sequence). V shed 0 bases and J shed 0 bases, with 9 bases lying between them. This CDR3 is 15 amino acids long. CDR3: CSARDPGNSNQPQHF. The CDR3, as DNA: TGCAGTGCTAGAGATCCAGGAAATAGCAATCAGCCCCAGCATTTT.

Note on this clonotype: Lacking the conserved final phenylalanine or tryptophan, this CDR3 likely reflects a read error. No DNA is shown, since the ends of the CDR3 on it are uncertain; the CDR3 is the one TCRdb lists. The CDR3 sequence is CAISDLSS. This rearrangement joins TRBV10-3 to TRBJ2-5. The CDR3 numbers 8 amino acids, ends counted. From germline, CDR1 is ENHRY and CDR2 SYGVKD.

The CDR3 DNA follows: TGTGCCACCAGTGAGGAGACAGGGGAACAAGAGACCCAGTACTTC. Translating gives CATSEETGEQETQYF. This rearrangement joins TRBV24-1 to TRBJ2-5; 8 nucleotides align to TRBD1. The CDR3 spans 15 residues. J was trimmed by 2 bases and V by 4 bases; bases with no gene match: 5. Germline V gene sequence: CDR1 KGHDR, CDR2 SFDVKD.

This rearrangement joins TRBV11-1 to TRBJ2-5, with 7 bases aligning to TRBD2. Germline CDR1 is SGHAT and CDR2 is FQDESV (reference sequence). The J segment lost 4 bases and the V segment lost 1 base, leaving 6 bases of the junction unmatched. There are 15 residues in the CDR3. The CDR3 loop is CASSLGAGALETQYF. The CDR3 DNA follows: TGTGCCAGCAGCTTAGGCGCGGGAGCTTTAGAGACCCAGTACTTC.

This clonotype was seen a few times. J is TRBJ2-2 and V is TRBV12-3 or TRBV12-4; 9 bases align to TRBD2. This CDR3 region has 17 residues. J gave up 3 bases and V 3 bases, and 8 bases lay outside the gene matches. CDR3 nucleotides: TGTGCCAGCAGTTTCTCGGCTAGCGGGATTCACACCGGGGAGCTGTTTTTT. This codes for CASSFSASGIHTGELFF.

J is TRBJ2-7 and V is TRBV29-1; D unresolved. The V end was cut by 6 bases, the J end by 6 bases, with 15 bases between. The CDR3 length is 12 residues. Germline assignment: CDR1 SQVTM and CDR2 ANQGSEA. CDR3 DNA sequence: TGCAGCGTATCCTCGGGCCCCGTCGAGCAGTACTTC. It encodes CSVSSGPVEQYF.

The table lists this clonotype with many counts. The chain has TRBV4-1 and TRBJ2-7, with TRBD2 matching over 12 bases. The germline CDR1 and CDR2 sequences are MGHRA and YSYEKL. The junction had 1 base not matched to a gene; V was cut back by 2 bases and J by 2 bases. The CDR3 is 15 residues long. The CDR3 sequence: CASSQLAGGPYEQYF. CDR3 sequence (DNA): TGCGCCAGCAGCCAACTAGCGGGAGGGCCCTACGAGCAGTACTTC.

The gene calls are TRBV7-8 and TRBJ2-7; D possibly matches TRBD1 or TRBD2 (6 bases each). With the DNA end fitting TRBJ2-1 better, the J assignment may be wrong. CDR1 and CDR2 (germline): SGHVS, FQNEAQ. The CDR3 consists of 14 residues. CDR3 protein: CATSRGGGYNEQFF. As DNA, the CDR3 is TGTGCCACCAGTCGTGGAGGGGGATACAATGAGCAGTTCTTC.

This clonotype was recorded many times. CDR3 nucleotides: TGTGCCAGTAGTATAGCGGGAGCTGACGGGGAGCTGTTTTTT. It encodes CASSIAGADGELFF. The rearrangement joins TRBV19 to TRBJ2-2, with D possibly matching TRBD2 (6 bases). Germline CDR1 and CDR2: LNHDA and SQIVND (reference sequence). The CDR3 sequence is 14 residues long. Trimming took 1 base from V and 7 from J, leaving 10 bases between them.

The CDR3 DNA is TGTGCCAGCAGCTTGACAGGGTCCGGGCGGCAAGAGACCCAGTACTTC. It yields the protein CASSLTGSGRQETQYF. The chain is built from TRBV7-9 and TRBJ2-5; 7 bases are a match to TRBD1. CDR3 length: 16 residues. With 3 bases clipped from V and 2 bases from J, the junction kept 9 bases outside the gene matches. Germline V gene sequence: CDR1 SEHNR, CDR2 FQNEAQ (reference sequence).

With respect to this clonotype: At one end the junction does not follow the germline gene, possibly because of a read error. CDR3 nucleotide sequence: TGTGCCATCAGTGGCAGTTCCTACGGGCAGTACTTC. Protein: CAISGSSYGQYF. V and J are TRBV10-3 and TRBJ2-7; D gene ambiguous. The CDR3 totals 12 residues. The germline V gene has CDR1 ENHRY and CDR2 SYGVKD.

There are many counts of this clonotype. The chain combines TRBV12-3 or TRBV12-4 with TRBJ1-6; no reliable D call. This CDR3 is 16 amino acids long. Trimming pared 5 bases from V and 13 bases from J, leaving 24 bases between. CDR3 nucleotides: TGTGCCAGCAGTCCCACTGTACAAGGGCCCTCCTCGCCCCTCCACTTT. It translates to CASSPTVQGPSSPLHF.

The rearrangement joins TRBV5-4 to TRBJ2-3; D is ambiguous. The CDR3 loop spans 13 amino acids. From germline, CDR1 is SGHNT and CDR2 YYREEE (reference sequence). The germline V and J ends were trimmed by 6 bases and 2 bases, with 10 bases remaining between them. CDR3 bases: TGTGCCAGCACCAATGGACCCACAGATACGCAGTATTTT. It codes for CASTNGPTDTQYF.

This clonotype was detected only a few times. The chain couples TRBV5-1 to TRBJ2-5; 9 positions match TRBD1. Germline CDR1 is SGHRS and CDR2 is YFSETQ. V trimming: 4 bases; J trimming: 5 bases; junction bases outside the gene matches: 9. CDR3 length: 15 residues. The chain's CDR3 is CASSPRNDRGETQYF. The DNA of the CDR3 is TGCGCCAGCAGCCCCAGGAATGACAGGGGGGAGACCCAGTACTTC.

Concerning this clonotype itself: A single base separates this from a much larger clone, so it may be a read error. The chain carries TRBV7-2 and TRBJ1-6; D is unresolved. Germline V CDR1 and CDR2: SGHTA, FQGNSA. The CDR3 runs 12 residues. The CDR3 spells CAGSQFSSPLHF. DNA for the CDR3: TGTGCCGGCAGCCAATTCAGTTCACCCCTCCACTTT. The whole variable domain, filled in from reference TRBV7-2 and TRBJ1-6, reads GAGVSQSPSNKVTEKGKDVELRCDPISGHTALYWYRQSLGQGLEFLIYFQGNSAPDKSGLPSDRFSAERTGGSVSTLTIQRTQQEDSAVYLCAGSQFSSPLHFGNGTRLTVT.

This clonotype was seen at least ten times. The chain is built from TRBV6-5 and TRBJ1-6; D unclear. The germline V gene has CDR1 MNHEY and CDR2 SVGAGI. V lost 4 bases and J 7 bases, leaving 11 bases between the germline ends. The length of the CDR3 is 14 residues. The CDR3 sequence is CASSWGTENSPLHF. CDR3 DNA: TGTGCCAGCAGTTGGGGAACAGAAAATTCACCCCTCCACTTT.

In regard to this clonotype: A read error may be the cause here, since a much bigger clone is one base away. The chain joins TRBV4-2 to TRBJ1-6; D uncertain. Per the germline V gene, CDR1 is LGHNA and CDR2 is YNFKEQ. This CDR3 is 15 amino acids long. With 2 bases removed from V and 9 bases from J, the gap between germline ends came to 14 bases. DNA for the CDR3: TGTGCCAGCAGCCAATCCGCAGGATACCTTTCACCCCTCCACTTT. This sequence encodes CASSQSAGYLSPLHF.